This T cell receptor (beta chain) stems from a study of cytomegalovirus exposure and HLA in healthy donors. Study-wide context: Of some 400 genotyped donors, 70% to 85% clustered with self-reported Caucasian donors. Whole-study findings and limits: In a later analysis, donors in an Asian-associated ancestry cluster reportedly had fewer N-insertions in productive TCRs than the cohort mean.

V lost 4 bases and J 11 bases, leaving 18 bases between the germline ends. The germline CDR1 and CDR2 sequences are LNHDA and SQIVND (reference sequence). This CDR3 has 14 amino acids. Use of 60 Vbeta and 13 Jbeta primers characterized the PCR. Sequencing was performed with immunoSEQ multiplex PCR; in TCRdb, only in-frame clones are kept and a portion is missing. This table has roughly 150,000 clones, approximately 60% appearing once. It was healthy bone marrow donors who served as donors. A remark on this clone: The antigen is unknown.

V gene TRBV19 combines with J gene TRBJ1-5; D ambiguous. The clonotype was recovered from a human donor in good health. Sequenced material: PBMCs. The CDR3, as DNA: TGTGCCAGTAGTAGCCCTCTACGGAGCTTGGCCCAGCATTTT. Its translation: CASSSPLRSLAQHF. The variable domain in full, completed from reference TRBV19 and TRBJ1-5, reads DGGITQSPKYLFRKEGQNVTLSCEQNLNHDAMYWYRQDPGQGLRLIYYSQIVNDFQKGDIAEGYSVSREKKESFPLTVTSAQKNPTAFYLCASSSPLRSLAQHFGDGTRLSIL.